Listed below are T cell receptor beta chains from one sample, sequenced in a study of neurological immune-mediated disorders. TCRdb independently ran MiXCR on the 5' RACE reads; one entry per CDR3 protein. This repertoire shows roughly 100,000 distinct CDR3 sequences, around 3.3% found once; its top ten account for around 6%. The sequenced material came from PBMCs. The receptors originated from a woman younger than 35 with multiple sclerosis. Each CDR3 is given with its conserved first and last residue. A D gene is named only where the DNA matches it firmly. Each size is once, few or many counts, or a class when the clone is expanded.

D	size	V	J	DNA	CDR3
-	many	TRBV11-1	TRBJ1-1	TGTGCCAGCAGCTCGGACCTGAACACTGAAGCTTTCTTT	CASSSDLNTEAFF
-	many	TRBV20-1	TRBJ2-7	TGCAGTGCTAGAGATCTCTCGGGGGGCCACTCCTACGAGCAGTACTTC	CSARDLSGGHSYEQYF
-	many	TRBV18	TRBJ1-2	TGTGCCAGCTCACTTGAAGGGTCTAACTATGGCTACACCTTC	CASSLEGSNYGYTF
TRBD2	many	TRBV20-1	TRBJ2-2	TGCAGTGCTAGAGATTGGGGACTAGCGGGATCCGGGGAGCTGTTTTTT	CSARDWGLAGSGELFF
-	many	TRBV20-1	TRBJ2-7	TGCAGTGGATCCCGGGCCCCACTACGAGAGCAGTACTTC	CSGSRAPLREQYF
TRBD1	many	TRBV5-8	TRBJ2-3	TGTGCCAGCAGCTTTGGACAGGGGGTAGGCACAGATACGCAGTATTTT	CASSFGQGVGTDTQYF
-	many	TRBV3-1	TRBJ1-1	TGTGCCAGCAGCCAAGAAACCCCAGGGAGGTCTGAAGCTTTCTTT	CASSQETPGRSEAFF
-	many	TRBV20-1	TRBJ1-2	TGCAGTGCTAGACACGGGTTCGGGGACTATGGCTACACCTTC	CSARHGFGDYGYTF
-	many	TRBV6-6	TRBJ1-5	TGTGCCAGCAAGGGGAGCAATCAGCCCCAGCATTTT	CASKGSNQPQHF
TRBD1	many	TRBV19	TRBJ1-5	TGTGCCAGTAGTCCCCGACAGGGAGATAGCAATCAGCCCCAGCATTTT	CASSPRQGDSNQPQHF
TRBD1	many	TRBV12-3/TRBV12-4	TRBJ2-5	TGTGCCAGCTCTTGGACAGGGTCCATCTTGGAGACCCAGTACTTC	CASSWTGSILETQYF